A selection of T cell receptor beta chains follows, all from one sample in a study of T cell changes during pregnancy in multiple sclerosis. Profiled with immunoSEQ multiplex PCR; TCRdb holds only in-frame clones, not every one. The sample carries approximately 40,000 clones, approximately 93% recorded once. Here the sequenced sample was CD8+ T cells from peripheral blood mononuclear cells, taken in the third trimester of pregnancy. All receptors come from a female donor with multiple sclerosis, enrolled in a pregnancy study. Each CDR3 is given with its conserved first and last residue. The D gene is left open where the match is weak.

V gene	D gene	J gene	CDR3 DNA	CDR3 protein
TRBV28	TRBD1	TRBJ2-1	TGTGCCAGCATACCCCCGGGACAGGGATTTGGAAATGAGCAGTTCTTC	CASIPPGQGFGNEQFF
TRBV6-1	TRBD2	TRBJ2-5	TGTGCCAGCAGTGAACGTAGCGGGGGGGCCAGCCAGTACTTC	CASSERSGGASQYF
TRBV7-2	NA	TRBJ2-3	TGTGCCAGCAGCTTAGGGCGGGGCCGTAATACGCAGTATTTT	CASSLGRGRNTQYF
TRBV27	TRBD1	TRBJ1-2	TGTGCCAGCAGTTTATCGTCGTCAGGGGGCGATGGCTACACCTTC	CASSLSSSGGDGYTF
TRBV4-1	NA	TRBJ1-6	TGCGCCAGCAGCCATCGGATGGGGGGGGCGAATTCACCCCTCCACTTT	CASSHRMGGANSPLHF
TRBV2	TRBD1	TRBJ2-7	TGTGCCAGCAGTGAGGACAGGGGGAACTACGAGCAGTACTTC	CASSEDRGNYEQYF
TRBV7-6	NA	TRBJ2-7	TGTGCCAGCAGCTTAGCCCGAGATGAGGGGGGGCATCTCTACGAGCAGTACTTC	CASSLARDEGGHLYEQYF
TRBV10-3	TRBD1	TRBJ2-2	TGTGCCATGGGACAGGATAACACCGGGGAGCTGTTTTTT	CAMGQDNTGELFF
TRBV4-1	NA	TRBJ1-2	TGCGCCAGCAGCCAAGAAAGTAGGGGCAACTATGGCTACACCTTC	CASSQESRGNYGYTF
TRBV2	TRBD1	TRBJ1-4	TGTGCCAGCAGTGAAGTAGGGGGACAGCTTAATGAAAAACTGTTTTTT	CASSEVGGQLNEKLFF
TRBV27	TRBD1	TRBJ2-7	TGTGCCAGCAGTTCCGGGACAGCAAGTTACGAGCAGTACTTC	CASSSGTASYEQYF
TRBV5-4	TRBD1	TRBJ2-7	TGTGCCAGCAGGATGGGACAGGGAGAGAACGAGCAGTACTTC	CASRMGQGENEQYF